Below are 9 T cell receptor beta chains sequenced from a single sample in a study of T cells in Graves' hyperthyroidism and ophthalmopathy. Researchers amplified the TCR beta CDR3 regions from RNA transcripts. HTBI primers were used for first-round RT-PCR of the TCR CDR3. TCRdb processed the multiplex PCR reads anew with MiXCR; each CDR3 protein has one entry. The top ten clones hold around a quarter of a sample with 300,000 to 450,000 distinct CDR3 sequences, less than 20% of them seen once. Specimen: blood. Receptors originate from a woman aged 18-35 years with Graves' hyperthyroidism that later progressed to Graves' ophthalmopathy.

This clonotype was detected ten times or more. The V gene is TRBV28, the J gene TRBJ2-3, with D tentatively TRBD1 (8 bases). The germline V gene encodes CDR1 MDHEN and CDR2 SYDVKM. V was cut by 5 bases and J by 2 bases, with 20 bases left in between. The CDR3 is 17 amino acids. DNA of the CDR3: TGTGCCAGCAGTCCACAGGGGGGGGTCCGATTCACAGATACGCAGTATTTT. This sequence encodes CASSPQGGVRFTDTQYF.

This clonotype was detected many times. The V call is TRBV7-8, the J call TRBJ2-5; D not resolved. The CDR3 is 15 amino acids. CDR1 is SGHVS and CDR2 is FQNEAQ in the germline V gene. V was shortened by 2 bases and J by 1 base, with 11 bases between the two germline ends. The CDR3 DNA is TGTGCCAGCAGCTTATATTTTGGGCCCCAAGAGACCCAGTACTTC. Translating gives CASSLYFGPQETQYF.

This sequence joins TRBV28 and TRBJ2-7, with D maybe TRBD2 (5 bases). The CDR3 contains 12 residues. The germline V gene has CDR1 MDHEN and CDR2 SYDVKM. The V end was cut by 2 bases, the J end by 6 bases, with 8 bases between. In nucleotides, the CDR3 is TGTGCCAGCAGTTTACCAGAGGGCGAGCAGTACTTC. This encodes CASSLPEGEQYF.

This clonotype was recorded a few times. The genes are TRBV30 and TRBJ1-6; D perhaps matches TRBD1 (5 bases). V was shortened by 0 bases and J by 7 bases, with 10 bases between the two germline ends. Looked up from germline, CDR1 is GTSNPN and CDR2 is SVGIG (reference sequence). The CDR3 sequence is 14 residues long. The CDR3 DNA reads TGTGCCTGGAGTGTACGGGGCAGAAATTCACCCCTCCACTTT. It is translated as CAWSVRGRNSPLHF.

This clonotype appeared many times. The chain recombines TRBV12-3 or TRBV12-4 with TRBJ2-1, with TRBD2 identical over 8 bases. V dropped 6 bases and J dropped 13; count of bases not matched to a gene: 14. This CDR3 has 14 residues. This chain's CDR3 is CASRIQLAGIHQFF. CDR3 nucleotide sequence: TGTGCCAGCAGGATCCAGCTAGCGGGTATTCACCAGTTCTTC.

This clonotype was seen many times. The V gene is TRBV28, the J gene TRBJ2-3; TRBD2 might be the D (5 bases). CDR1 is MDHEN and CDR2 is SYDVKM in the germline V gene. The CDR3 sequence is 14 residues long. V was shortened by 3 bases and J by 2 bases, with 9 bases between the two germline ends. The CDR3 sequence is CASSFSVDTDTQYF. CDR3 DNA: TGTGCCAGCAGTTTTAGCGTAGACACAGATACGCAGTATTTT.

This clonotype has ten or more counts. The V call is TRBV30, the J call TRBJ2-7, with TRBD2 identical over 9 bases. Germline V gene sequence: CDR1 GTSNPN, CDR2 SVGIG (reference sequence). CDR3 length: 15 residues. The V and J ends lost 0 bases and 7 bases, in that order; junction bases with no gene match: 10. This CDR3 reads CAWSVGSGRPGEQYF. The CDR3 nucleotides read TGTGCCTGGAGTGTTGGGAGCGGGAGGCCCGGGGAGCAGTACTTC.

This clonotype was seen at least ten times. The chain recombines TRBV20-1 with TRBJ2-3; perhaps TRBD2 as D (5 bases). V dropped 7 bases and J dropped 11 bases, with 16 bases sitting between them. The CDR3 is 11 amino acids. Germline V gene lookup returns CDR1 DFQATT and CDR2 SNEGSKA (reference sequence). CDR3 coding DNA: TGCAGTGTCCACACACGGAGCGGGCAGTATTTT. Translation gives CSVHTRSGQYF.

The V gene is TRBV15, the J gene TRBJ1-2; 9 bases line up with TRBD1. Germline V CDR1 and CDR2: LNHNV, YYDKDF (reference sequence). CDR3 length equals 14 residues. V shed 3 bases and J 4 bases; nucleotides not matched to a gene: 3. The DNA for the CDR3 is TGTGCCACCAGCAGCGGGACAGGGACCTATGGCTACACCTTC. This gives the protein CATSSGTGTYGYTF.